Following are 5 T cell receptor beta chains from one sample sequenced in a study of radiotherapy plus CTLA-4 blockade in lung cancer. TCRdb keeps only in-frame clones here, not all; method: immunoSEQ multiplex PCR. There are 40,000 to 45,000 clones in the sample; 70% to 80% occur only once, and under 3% lies in the top ten. The sample in question was peripheral blood, obtained from a patient treated with radiotherapy plus ipilimumab. These receptors were taken from a human donor with non-small cell lung cancer whose response to radiotherapy plus ipilimumab could not be evaluated.

This chain joins TRBV5-6 and TRBJ2-4; D perhaps matches TRBD1 (6 bases). With 3 bases removed from V and 7 bases from J, the gap between germline ends came to 14 bases. This CDR3 has 14 residues. The germline V gene has CDR1 SGHDT and CDR2 YYEEEE. CDR3 sequence reads: CASSSTGFFNIQYF. CDR3 bases: TGTGCCAGCAGCTCAACAGGGTTTTTTAACATTCAGTACTTC.

About this clone itself: In this CDR3 the conserved last residue, phenylalanine or tryptophan, is missing, so a read error is likely. The DNA is left out, because the CDR3 cannot be placed on it with certainty; the CDR3 is given as TCRdb lists it. The chain employs TRBV3-2 and TRBJ2-4; no check of the table's D call, TRBD2, against the DNA was made. TRBV3-2 is assigned pseudogene status. The CDR3 sequence runs 9 residues, both termini included. The chain's CDR3 is CASSQDTGD.

The chain is built from TRBV27 and TRBJ2-7; TRBD2 agrees at 7 bases. With 1 base clipped from V and 12 bases from J, the junction kept 6 bases outside the gene matches. The CDR3 is 12 residues long. Germline V lookup: CDR1 MNHEY, CDR2 SMNVEV (reference sequence). As DNA, the CDR3 is TGTGCCAGCAGTTTATTGGGGACTATACCGTACTTC. Protein sequence: CASSLLGTIPYF.

CDR3 sequence (DNA): TGTGCCAGCAGCTTGAGGGACAGGGGCTCTGGAAACACCATATATTTT. This translates into CASSLRDRGSGNTIYF. The gene calls are TRBV5-6 and TRBJ1-3; TRBD1 matches 10 bases. In germline, CDR1 is SGHDT, CDR2 YYEEEE. Losses at the gene ends were 1 base for V and 0 bases for J; bases not matched to a gene: 1. CDR3 size: 16 residues.

The rearrangement links TRBV7-3 to TRBJ2-3; 11 bases align to TRBD2. The CDR3 sequence is 17 residues long. Trimming cost V 3 bases and J 5 bases; bases outside gene matches: 10. The germline gives CDR1 SGHTA, CDR2 FQGTGA. CDR3 DNA: TGTGCCAGCAGCTTGAGAACTAGCGGGGGTCCCCTAGATACGCAGTATTTT. It encodes CASSLRTSGGPLDTQYF.